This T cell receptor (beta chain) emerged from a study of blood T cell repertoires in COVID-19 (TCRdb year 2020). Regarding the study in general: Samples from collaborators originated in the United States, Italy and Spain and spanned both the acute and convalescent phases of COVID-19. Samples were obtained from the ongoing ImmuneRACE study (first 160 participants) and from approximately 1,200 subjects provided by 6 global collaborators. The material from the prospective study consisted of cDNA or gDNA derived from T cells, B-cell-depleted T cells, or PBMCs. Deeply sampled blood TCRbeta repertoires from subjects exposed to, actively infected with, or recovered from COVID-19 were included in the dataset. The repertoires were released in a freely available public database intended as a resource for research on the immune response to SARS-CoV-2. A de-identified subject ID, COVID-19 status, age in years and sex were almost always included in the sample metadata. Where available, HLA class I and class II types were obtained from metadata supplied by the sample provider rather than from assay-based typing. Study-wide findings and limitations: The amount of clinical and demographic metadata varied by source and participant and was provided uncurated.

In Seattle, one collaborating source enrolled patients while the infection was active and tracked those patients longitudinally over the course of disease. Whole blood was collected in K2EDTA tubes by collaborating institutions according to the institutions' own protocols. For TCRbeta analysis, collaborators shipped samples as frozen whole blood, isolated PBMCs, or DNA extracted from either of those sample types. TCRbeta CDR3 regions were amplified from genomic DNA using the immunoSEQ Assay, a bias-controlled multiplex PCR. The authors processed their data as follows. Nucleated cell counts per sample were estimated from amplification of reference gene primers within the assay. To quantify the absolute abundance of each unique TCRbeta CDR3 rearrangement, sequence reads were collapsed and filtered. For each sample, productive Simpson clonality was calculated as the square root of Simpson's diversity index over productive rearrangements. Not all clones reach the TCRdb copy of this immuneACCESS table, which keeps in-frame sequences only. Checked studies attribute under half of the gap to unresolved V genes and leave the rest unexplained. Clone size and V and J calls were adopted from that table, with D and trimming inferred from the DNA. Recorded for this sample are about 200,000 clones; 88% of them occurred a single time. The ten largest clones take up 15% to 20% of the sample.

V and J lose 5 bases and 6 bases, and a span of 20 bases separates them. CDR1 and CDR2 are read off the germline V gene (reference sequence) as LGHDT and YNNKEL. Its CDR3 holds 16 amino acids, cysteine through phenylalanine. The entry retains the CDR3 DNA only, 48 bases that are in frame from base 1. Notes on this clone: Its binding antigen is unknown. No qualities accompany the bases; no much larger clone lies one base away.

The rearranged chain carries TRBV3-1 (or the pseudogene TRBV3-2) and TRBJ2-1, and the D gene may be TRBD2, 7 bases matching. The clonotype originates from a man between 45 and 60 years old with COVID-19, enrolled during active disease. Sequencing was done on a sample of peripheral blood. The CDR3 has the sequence CASSRRGGGPINEQFF. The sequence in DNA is TGTGCCAGCAGCAGAAGGGGGGGAGGCCCTATCAATGAGCAGTTCTTC.